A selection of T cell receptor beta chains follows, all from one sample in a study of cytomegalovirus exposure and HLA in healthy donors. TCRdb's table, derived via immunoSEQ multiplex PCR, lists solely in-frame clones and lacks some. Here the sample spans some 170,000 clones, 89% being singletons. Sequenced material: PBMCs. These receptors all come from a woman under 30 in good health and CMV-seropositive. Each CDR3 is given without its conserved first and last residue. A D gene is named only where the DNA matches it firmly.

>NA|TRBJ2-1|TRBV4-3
ASSQGGLLGEQF
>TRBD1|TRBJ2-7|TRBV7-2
ASSSSPDRGAYEQY
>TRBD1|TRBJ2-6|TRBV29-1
SVEVTGGSSGANVLT
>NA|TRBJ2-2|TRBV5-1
ASSADFSNTGELF
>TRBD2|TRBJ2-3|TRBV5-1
ASTIELAGAGDTQY
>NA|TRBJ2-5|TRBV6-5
ASSQQGSETQY
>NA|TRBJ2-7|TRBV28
ASSSSMRYEQY
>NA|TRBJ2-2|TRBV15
ATKAPSGDPTGELF
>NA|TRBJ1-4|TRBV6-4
APRTVGEKLF
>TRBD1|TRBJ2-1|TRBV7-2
ASSTRTGRNEQF
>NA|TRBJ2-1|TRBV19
ARYATKYNEQF
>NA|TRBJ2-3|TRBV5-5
ASSYFSERDTQY
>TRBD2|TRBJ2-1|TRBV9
ASTVQPGGRAYNEQF
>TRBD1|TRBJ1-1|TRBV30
AWGDRAEAF
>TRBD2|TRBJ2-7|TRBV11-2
ASSLDSGRPPYEQY
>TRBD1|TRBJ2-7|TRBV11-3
AVQGFPLYEQY
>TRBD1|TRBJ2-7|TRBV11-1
ASSLDRAAYEQY
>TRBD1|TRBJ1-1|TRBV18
ASSPLGQGWTEAF
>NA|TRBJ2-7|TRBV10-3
AISDWTDYEQY
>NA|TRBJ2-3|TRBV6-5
ASRTTPQATQY
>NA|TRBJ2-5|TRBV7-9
ASSFSREEETQY
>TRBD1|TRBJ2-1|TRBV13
ASSLGGIGTVGYNEQF
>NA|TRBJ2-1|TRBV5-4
ASSLGIRVNEQF
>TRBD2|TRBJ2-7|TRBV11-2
ASSYSSGSYEQY
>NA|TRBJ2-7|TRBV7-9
ASSRPAVRVWGYEQY
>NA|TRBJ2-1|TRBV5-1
ASSQLNEQF